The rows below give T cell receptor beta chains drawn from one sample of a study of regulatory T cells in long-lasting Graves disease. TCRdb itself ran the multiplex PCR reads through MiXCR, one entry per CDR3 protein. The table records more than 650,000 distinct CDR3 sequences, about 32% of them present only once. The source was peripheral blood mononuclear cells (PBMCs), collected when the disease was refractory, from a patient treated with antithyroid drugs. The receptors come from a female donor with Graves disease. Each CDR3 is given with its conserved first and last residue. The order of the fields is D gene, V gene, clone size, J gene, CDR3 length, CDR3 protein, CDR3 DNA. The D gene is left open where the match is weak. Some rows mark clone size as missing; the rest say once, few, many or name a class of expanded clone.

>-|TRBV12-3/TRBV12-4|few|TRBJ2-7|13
CASSSPEIYEQYF
TGTGCCAGCAGTTCCCCGGAGATTTACGAGCAGTACTTC
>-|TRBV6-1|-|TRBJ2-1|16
CASSPLAEISYNEQFF
TGTGCCAGCAGTCCTTTAGCGGAGATCTCCTACAATGAGCAGTTCTTC
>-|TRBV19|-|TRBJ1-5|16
CASSTSRRGDNQPQHF
TGTGCCAGTAGTACCTCGAGGCGGGGGGACAATCAGCCCCAGCATTTT
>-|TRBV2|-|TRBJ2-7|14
CASRPGWGQGEQYF
TGTGCCAGCAGGCCCGGGTGGGGTCAGGGAGAGCAGTACTTC
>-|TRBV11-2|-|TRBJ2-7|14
CASSLEPGSNEQYF
TGTGCCAGCAGCTTAGAACCGGGCTCCAACGAGCAGTACTTC
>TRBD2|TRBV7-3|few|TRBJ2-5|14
CASSISGSQETQYF
TGTGCCAGCAGCATTAGCGGGAGCCAAGAGACCCAGTACTTC
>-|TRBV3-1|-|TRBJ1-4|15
CASSQQGRGNEKLFF
TGTGCCAGCAGCCAACAGGGGAGGGGAAATGAAAAACTGTTTTTT
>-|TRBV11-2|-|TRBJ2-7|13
CASSFRLTYEQYF
TGTGCCAGCAGCTTCAGACTTACCTACGAGCAGTACTTC
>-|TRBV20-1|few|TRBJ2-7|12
CSGIPRPHQQYF
TGCAGTGGGATCCCCAGACCTCACCAGCAGTACTTC
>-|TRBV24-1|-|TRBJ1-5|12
CATSEYNQPQHF
TGTGCCACCAGTGAATACAATCAGCCCCAGCATTTT
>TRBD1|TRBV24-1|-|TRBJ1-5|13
CAVSTGVHQPQHF
TGTGCCGTATCGACAGGGGTTCATCAGCCCCAGCATTTT
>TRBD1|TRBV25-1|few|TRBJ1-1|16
CASSEGHWTGVTEAFF
TGTGCCAGCAGTGAAGGGCATTGGACAGGGGTGACTGAAGCTTTCTTT
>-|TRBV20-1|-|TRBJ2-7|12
CSALPQKYEQYF
TGCAGTGCCCTACCCCAGAAGTACGAGCAGTACTTC
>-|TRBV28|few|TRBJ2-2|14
CASSFQGGTGELFF
TGTGCCAGCAGTTTCCAGGGGGGCACCGGGGAGCTGTTTTTT
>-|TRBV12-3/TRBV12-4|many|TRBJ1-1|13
CASSLAANTEAFF
TGTGCCAGCAGCTTAGCCGCGAACACTGAAGCTTTCTTT
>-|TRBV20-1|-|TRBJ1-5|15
CSASTPGWGNQPQHF
TGCAGTGCTAGTACCCCGGGCTGGGGCAATCAGCCCCAGCATTTT
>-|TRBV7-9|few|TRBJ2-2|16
CASSLAGQSNTGELFF
TGTGCCAGCAGCTTAGCGGGGCAGAGTAACACCGGGGAGCTGTTTTTT
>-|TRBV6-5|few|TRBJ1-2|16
CASSYAGRRDNYGYTF
TGTGCCAGCAGTTACGCTGGACGGAGGGATAACTATGGCTACACCTTC